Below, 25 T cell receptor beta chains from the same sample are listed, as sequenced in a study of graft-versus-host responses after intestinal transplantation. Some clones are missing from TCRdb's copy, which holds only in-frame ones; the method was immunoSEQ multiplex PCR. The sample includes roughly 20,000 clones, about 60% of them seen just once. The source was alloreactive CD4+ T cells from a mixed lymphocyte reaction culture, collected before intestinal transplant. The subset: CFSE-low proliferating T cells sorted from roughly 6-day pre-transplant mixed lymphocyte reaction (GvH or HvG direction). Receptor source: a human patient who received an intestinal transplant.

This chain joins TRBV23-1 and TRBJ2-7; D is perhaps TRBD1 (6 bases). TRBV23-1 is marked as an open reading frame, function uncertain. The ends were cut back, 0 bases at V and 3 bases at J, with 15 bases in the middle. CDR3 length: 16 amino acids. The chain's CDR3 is CASSQSGTPRSYEQYF. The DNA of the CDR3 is TGCGCCAGCAGTCAATCGGGGACACCTAGGAGCTACGAGCAGTACTTC.

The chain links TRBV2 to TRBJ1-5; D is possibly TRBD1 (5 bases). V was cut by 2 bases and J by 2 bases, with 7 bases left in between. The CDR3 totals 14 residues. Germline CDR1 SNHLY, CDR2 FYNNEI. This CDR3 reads CASSERQRNQPQHF. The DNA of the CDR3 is TGTGCCAGCAGTGAACGACAGCGCAATCAGCCCCAGCATTTT. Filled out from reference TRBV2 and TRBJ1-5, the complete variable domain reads EPEVTQTPSHQVTQMGQEVILRCVPISNHLYFYWYRQILGQKVEFLVSFYNNEISEKSEIFDDQFSVERPDGSNFTLKIRSTKLEDSAMYFCASSERQRNQPQHFGDGTRLSIL.

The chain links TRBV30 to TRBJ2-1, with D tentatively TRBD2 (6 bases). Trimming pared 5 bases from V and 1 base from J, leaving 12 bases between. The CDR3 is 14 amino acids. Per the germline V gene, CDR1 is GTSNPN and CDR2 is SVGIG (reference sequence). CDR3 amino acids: CAWGGPPSYNEQFF. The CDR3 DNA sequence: TGTGCCTGGGGAGGGCCGCCTTCCTACAATGAGCAGTTCTTC.

The CDR3 DNA is TGCGCCAGCCGCGGACTAGCCGAGAGCTCCTACGAGCAGTACTTC. Amino acids: CASRGLAESSYEQYF. The chain recombines TRBV5-1 with TRBJ2-7; TRBD2 matches at 8 bases. The germline V gene encodes CDR1 SGHRS and CDR2 YFSETQ. J gave up 0 bases and V 7 bases, and 9 bases lay outside the gene matches. The CDR3 loop spans 15 amino acids.

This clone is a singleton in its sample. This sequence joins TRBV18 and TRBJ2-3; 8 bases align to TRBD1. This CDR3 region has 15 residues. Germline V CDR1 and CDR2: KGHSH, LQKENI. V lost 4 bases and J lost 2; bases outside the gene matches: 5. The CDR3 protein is CASSRRQGTTDTQYF. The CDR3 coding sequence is TGTGCCAGCTCACGACGACAGGGGACCACAGATACGCAGTATTTT.

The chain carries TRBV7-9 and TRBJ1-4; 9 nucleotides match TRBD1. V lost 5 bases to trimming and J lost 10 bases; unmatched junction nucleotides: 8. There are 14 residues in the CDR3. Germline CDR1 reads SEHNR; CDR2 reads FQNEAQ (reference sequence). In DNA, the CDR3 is TGTGCCAGCAGCCCTGGACAGGGGTTTGGAAAACTGTTTTTT. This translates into CASSPGQGFGKLFF.

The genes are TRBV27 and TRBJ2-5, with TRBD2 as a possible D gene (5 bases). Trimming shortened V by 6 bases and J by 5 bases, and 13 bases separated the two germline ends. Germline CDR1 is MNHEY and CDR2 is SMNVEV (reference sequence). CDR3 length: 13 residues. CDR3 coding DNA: TGTGCCAGCAGCTCCCCTCGCGGGGAGACCCAGTACTTC. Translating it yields CASSSPRGETQYF.

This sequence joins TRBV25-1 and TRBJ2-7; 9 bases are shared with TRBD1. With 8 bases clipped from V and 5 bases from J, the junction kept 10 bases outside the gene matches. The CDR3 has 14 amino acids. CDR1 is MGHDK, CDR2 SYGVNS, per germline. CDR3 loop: CASRKQGAGNEQYF. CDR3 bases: TGTGCCAGCCGAAAACAGGGGGCTGGTAACGAGCAGTACTTC.

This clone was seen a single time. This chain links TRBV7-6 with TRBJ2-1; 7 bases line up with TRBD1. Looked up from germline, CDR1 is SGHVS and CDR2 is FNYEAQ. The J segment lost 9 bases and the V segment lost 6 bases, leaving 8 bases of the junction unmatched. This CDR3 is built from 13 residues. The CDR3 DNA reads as TGTGCCAGCAGACCGAATAACAGGGGTGAGCAGTTCTTC. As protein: CASRPNNRGEQFF.

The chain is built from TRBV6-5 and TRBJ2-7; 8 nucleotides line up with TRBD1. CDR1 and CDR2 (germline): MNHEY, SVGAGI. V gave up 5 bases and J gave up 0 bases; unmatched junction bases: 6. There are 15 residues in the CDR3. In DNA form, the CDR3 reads TGTGCCAGCAGTACAGGGGGGCTCAACTCCTACGAGCAGTACTTC. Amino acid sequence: CASSTGGLNSYEQYF.

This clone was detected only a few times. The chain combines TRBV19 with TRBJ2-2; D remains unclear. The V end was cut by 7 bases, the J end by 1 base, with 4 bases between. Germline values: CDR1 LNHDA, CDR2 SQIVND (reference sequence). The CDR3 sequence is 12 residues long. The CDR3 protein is CASTRNTGELFF. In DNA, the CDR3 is TGTGCCAGTACCAGGAACACCGGGGAGCTGTTTTTT.

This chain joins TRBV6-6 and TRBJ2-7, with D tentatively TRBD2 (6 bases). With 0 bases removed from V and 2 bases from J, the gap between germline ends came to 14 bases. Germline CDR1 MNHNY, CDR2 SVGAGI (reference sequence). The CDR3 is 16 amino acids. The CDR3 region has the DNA TGTGCCAGCAGTTACTCAGGCGGAGGGAGGCCCTACGAGCAGTACTTC. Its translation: CASSYSGGGRPYEQYF.

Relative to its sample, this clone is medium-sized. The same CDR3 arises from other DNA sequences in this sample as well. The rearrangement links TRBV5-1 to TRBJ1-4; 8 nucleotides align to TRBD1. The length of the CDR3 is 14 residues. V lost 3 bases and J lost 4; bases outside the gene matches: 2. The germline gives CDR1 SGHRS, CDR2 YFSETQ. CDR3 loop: CASSSGQGNEKLFF. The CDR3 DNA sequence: TGCGCCAGCAGCTCAGGACAGGGTAATGAAAAACTGTTTTTT.

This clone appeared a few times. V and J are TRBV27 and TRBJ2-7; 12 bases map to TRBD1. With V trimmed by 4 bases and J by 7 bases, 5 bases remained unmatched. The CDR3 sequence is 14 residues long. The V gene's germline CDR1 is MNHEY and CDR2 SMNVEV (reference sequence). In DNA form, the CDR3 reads TGTGCCAGCAGTTCAGGGACAGGGGGCGGTGAGCAGTACTTC. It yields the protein CASSSGTGGGEQYF.

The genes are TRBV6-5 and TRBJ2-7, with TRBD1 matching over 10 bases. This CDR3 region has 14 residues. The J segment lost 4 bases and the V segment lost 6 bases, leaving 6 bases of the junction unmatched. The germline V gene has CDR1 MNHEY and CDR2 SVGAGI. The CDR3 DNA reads TGTGCCAGCAGACAGGACAGGGGGAGGTACGAGCAGTACTTC. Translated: CASRQDRGRYEQYF.

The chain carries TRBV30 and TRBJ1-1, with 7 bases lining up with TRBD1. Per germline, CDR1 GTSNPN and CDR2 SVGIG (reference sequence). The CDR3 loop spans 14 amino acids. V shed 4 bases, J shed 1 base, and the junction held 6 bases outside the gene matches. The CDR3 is CAWNPGTANTEAFF. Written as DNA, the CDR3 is TGTGCCTGGAATCCCGGGACAGCGAACACTGAAGCTTTCTTT.

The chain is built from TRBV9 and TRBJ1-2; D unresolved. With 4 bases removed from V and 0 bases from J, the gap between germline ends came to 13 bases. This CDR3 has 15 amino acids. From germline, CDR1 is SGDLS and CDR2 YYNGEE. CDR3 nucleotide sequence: TGTGCCAGCAGCTTTGGCTGGGGAGCTAACTATGGCTACACCTTC. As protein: CASSFGWGANYGYTF.

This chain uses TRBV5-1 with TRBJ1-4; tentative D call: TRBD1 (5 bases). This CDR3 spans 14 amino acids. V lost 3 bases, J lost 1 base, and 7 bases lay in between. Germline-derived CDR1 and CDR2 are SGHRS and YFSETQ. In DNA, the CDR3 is TGCGCCAGCAGCTACGGGGGAACTAATGAAAAACTGTTTTTT. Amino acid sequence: CASSYGGTNEKLFF.

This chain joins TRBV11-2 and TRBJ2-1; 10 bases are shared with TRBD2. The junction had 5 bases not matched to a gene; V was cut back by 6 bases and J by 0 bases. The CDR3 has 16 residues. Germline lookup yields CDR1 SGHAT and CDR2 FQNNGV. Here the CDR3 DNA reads TGTGCCAGCAGTTGGACTAGCGGCAGCTCCTACAATGAGCAGTTCTTC. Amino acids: CASSWTSGSSYNEQFF. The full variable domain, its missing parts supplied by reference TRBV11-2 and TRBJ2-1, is EAGVAQSPRYKIIEKRQSVAFWCNPISGHATLYWYQQILGQGPKLLIQFQNNGVVDDSQLPKDRFSAERLKGVDSTLKIQPAKLEDSAVYLCASSWTSGSSYNEQFFGPGTRLTVL.

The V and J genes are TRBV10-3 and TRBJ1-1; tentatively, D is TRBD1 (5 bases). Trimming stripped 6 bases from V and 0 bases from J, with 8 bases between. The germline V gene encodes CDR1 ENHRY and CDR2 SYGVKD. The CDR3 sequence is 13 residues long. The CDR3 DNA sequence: TGTGCCATCAGCAGGGTGGTGAACACTGAAGCTTTCTTT. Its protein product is CAISRVVNTEAFF.

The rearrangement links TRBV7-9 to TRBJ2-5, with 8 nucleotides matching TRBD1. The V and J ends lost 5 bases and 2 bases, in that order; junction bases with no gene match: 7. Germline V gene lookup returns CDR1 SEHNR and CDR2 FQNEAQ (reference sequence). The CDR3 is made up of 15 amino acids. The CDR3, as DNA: TGTGCCAGCAGCGCGACAGGGGCTCTTCAAGAGACCCAGTACTTC. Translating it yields CASSATGALQETQYF.

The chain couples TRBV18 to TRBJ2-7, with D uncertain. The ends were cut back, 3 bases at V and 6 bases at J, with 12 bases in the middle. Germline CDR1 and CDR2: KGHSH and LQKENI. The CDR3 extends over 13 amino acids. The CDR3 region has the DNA TGTGCCAGCTCACCCTCTCGGGTCAGCGAGCAGTACTTC. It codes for CASSPSRVSEQYF.

The chain's CDR3 is CASSPRRAGGYEQYF. Written as DNA, the CDR3 is TGTGCCAGCAGCCCCCGGAGAGCGGGGGGCTACGAGCAGTACTTC. The chain recombines TRBV7-2 with TRBJ2-7; 9 positions match TRBD2. The germline V gene encodes CDR1 SGHTA and CDR2 FQGNSA. This CDR3 contains 15 residues. The junction had 8 bases not matched to a gene; V was cut back by 5 bases and J by 3 bases.

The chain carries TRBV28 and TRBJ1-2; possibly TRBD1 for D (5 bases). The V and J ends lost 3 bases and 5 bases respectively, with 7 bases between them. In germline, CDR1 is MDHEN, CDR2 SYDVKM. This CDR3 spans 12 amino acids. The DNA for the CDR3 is TGTGCCAGCAGTTTCGGGGGTTATGGCTACACCTTC. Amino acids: CASSFGGYGYTF.

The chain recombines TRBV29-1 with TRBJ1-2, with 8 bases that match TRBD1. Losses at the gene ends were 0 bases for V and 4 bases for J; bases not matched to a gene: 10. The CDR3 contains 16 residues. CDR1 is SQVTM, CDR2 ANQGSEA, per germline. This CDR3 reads CSVEDRGAGGSYGYTF. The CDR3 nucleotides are TGCAGCGTTGAAGATAGGGGTGCAGGGGGCAGCTATGGCTACACCTTC.